The clone carrying this T cell receptor (beta chain) has a handful of counts. What it binds is not known. This specimen belongs to a study of cytomegalovirus exposure and HLA in healthy donors. Study-wide results and caveats: Beyond CMV serostatus, there was no information to go on about immune exposure.

Primers for the PCR totalled 60 Vbeta and 13 Jbeta. Using immunoSEQ multiplex PCR, the repertoire was profiled, and TCRdb retains in-frame clones only, with some absent. Among some 170,000 clones listed, around four fifths were seen once. Sequencing was performed on PBMCs. The origin of this receptor is a woman aged 18 to 35 in good health and CMV-seronegative.

The CDR3 coding sequence is TGTGCCAGCAGTGCCCCCTCTAACGGAAACACCATATATTTT. Translating it yields CASSAPSNGNTIYF. V is TRBV28 and J is TRBJ1-3; D remains ambiguous. CDR3 length: 14 amino acids. V was pared by 5 bases and J by 4 bases, with 12 bases between. Germline V gene lookup returns CDR1 MDHEN and CDR2 SYDVKM.